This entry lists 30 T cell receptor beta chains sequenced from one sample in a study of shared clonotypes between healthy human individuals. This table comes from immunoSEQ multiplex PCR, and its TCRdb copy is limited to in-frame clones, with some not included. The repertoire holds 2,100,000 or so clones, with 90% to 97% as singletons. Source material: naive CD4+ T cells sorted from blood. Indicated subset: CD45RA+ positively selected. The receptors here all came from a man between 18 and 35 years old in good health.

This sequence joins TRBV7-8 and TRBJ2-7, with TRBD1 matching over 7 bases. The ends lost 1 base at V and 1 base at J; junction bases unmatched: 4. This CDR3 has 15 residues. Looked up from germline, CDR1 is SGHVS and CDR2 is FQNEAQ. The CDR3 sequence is CASSLGTGGSYEQYF. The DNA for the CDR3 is TGTGCCAGCAGCTTAGGGACAGGCGGTTCCTACGAGCAGTACTTC. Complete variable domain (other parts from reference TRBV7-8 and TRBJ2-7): GAGVSQSPRYKVAKRGQDVALRCDPISGHVSLFWYQQALGQGPEFLTYFQNEAQLDKSGLPSDRFFAERPEGSVSTLKIQRTQQEDSAVYLCASSLGTGGSYEQYFGPGTRLTVT.

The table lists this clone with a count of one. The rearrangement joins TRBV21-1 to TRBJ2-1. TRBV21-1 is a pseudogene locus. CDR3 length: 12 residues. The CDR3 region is CASRMGPSEQFF. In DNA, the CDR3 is TGTGCCAGCCGGATGGGACCGAGTGAGCAGTTCTTC.

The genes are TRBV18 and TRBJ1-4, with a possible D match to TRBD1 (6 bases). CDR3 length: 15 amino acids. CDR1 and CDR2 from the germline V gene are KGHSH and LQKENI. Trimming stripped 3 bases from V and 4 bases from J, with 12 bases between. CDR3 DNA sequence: TGTGCCAGCTCACCTACAGGGCTTGATAATGAAAAACTGTTTTTT. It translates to CASSPTGLDNEKLFF.

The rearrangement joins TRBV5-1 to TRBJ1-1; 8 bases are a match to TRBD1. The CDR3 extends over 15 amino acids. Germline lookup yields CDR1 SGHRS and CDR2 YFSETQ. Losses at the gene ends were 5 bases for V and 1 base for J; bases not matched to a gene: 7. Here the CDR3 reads CASRPPGQGNTEAFF. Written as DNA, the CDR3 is TGCGCCAGCAGGCCCCCCGGACAGGGGAACACTGAAGCTTTCTTT. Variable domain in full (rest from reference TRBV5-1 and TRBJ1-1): KAGVTQTPRYLIKTRGQQVTLSCSPISGHRSVSWYQQTPGQGLQFLFEYFSETQRNKGNFPGRFSGRQFSNSRSEMNVSTLELGDSALYLCASRPPGQGNTEAFFGQGTRLTVV.

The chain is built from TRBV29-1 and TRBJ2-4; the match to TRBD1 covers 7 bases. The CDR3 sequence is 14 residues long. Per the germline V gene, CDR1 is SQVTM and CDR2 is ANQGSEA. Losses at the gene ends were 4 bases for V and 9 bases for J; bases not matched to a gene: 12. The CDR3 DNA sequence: TGCAGCGTTGTATTGACAGGGCAGAGGCCCATTCAGTACTTC. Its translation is CSVVLTGQRPIQYF. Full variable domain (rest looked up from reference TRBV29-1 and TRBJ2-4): SAVISQKPSRDICQRGTSLTIQCQVDSQVTMMFWYRQQPGQSLTLIATANQGSEATYESGFVIDKFPISRPNLTFSTLTVSNMSPEDSSIYLCSVVLTGQRPIQYFGAGTRLSVL.

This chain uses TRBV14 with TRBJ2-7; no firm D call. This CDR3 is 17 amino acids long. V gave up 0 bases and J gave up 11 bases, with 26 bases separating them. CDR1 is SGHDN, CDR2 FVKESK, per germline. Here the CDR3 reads CASSQDGQVILTLREYF. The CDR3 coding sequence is TGTGCCAGCAGCCAAGATGGGCAGGTTATTCTAACTTTAAGGGAGTACTTC.

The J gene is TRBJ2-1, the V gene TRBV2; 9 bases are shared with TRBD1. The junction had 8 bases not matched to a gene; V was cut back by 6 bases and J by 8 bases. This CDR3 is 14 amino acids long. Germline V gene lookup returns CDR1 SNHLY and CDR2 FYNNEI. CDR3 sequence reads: CASRATGGWDEQFF. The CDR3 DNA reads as TGTGCCAGCAGGGCTACAGGGGGCTGGGATGAGCAGTTCTTC.

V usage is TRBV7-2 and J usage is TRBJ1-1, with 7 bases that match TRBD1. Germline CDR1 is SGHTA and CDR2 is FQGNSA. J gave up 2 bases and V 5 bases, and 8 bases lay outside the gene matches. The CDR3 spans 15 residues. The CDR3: CASSPMTGYNTEAFF. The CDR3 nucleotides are TGTGCCAGCAGCCCGATGACAGGGTATAACACTGAAGCTTTCTTT.

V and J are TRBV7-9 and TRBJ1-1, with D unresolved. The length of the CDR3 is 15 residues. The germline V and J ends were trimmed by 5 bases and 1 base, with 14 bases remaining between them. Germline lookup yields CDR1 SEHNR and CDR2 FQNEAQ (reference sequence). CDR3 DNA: TGTGCCAGCAGCCCCCCGGGGTTAGCGAACACTGAAGCTTTCTTT. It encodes CASSPPGLANTEAFF.

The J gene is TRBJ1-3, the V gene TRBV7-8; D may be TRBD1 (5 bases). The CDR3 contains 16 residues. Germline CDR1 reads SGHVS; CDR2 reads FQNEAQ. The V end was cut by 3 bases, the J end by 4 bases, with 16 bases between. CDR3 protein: CASSFYPGLAGNTIYF. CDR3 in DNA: TGTGCCAGCAGCTTTTATCCGGGACTCGCCGGAAACACCATATATTTT.

CDR3 in DNA: TGTGCCTGGAACCAGGGATTATCTGGAAACACCATATATTTT. Its translation is CAWNQGLSGNTIYF. J is TRBJ1-3 and V is TRBV30; TRBD1 might be the D (5 bases). V lost 4 bases to trimming and J lost 1 base, with 11 bases between them. The germline V gene has CDR1 GTSNPN and CDR2 SVGIG (reference sequence). The CDR3 spans 14 residues.

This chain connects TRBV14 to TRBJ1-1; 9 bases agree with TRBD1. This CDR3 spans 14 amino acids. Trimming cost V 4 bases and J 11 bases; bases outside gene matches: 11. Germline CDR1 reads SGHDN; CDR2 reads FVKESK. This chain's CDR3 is CASSPGTGSVGAFF. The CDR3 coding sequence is TGTGCCAGCAGCCCCGGGACAGGGTCCGTTGGGGCTTTCTTT.

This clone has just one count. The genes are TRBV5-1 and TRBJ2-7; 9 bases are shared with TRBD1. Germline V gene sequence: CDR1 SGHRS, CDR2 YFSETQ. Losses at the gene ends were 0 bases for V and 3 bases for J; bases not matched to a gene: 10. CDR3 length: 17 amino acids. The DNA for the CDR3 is TGCGCCAGCAGCTTGGGAGGACCGGGACAGGGAGTCTACGAGCAGTACTTC. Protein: CASSLGGPGQGVYEQYF. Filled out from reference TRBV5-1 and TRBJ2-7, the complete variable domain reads KAGVTQTPRYLIKTRGQQVTLSCSPISGHRSVSWYQQTPGQGLQFLFEYFSETQRNKGNFPGRFSGRQFSNSRSEMNVSTLELGDSALYLCASSLGGPGQGVYEQYFGPGTRLTVT.

The CDR3 coding sequence is TGCGCCAGCAGCAGCGACAGCGCCTATGGCTACACCTTC. This codes for CASSSDSAYGYTF. The V gene is TRBV5-1, the J gene TRBJ1-2; TRBD1 might be the D (5 bases). This CDR3 is 13 amino acids long. Per germline, CDR1 SGHRS and CDR2 YFSETQ. The germline V and J ends were trimmed by 4 bases and 4 bases, with 11 bases remaining between them.

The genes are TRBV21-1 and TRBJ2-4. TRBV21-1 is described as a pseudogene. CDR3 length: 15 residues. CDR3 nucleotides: TGTGCCAGCAGCAAAGCGCTTCGGGGCGAAAACATTCAGTACTTC. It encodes CASSKALRGENIQYF.

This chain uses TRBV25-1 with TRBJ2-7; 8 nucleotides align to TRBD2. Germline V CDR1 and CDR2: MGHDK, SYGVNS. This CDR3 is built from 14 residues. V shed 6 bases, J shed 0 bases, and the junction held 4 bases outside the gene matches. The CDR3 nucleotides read TGTGCCAGCAGCCCGGGAGGGGTCTCCTACGAGCAGTACTTC. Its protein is CASSPGGVSYEQYF.

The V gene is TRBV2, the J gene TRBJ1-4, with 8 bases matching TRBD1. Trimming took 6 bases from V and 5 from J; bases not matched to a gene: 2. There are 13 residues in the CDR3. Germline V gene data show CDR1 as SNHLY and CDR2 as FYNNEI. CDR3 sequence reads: CASSRGQNEKLFF. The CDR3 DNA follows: TGTGCCAGCAGCAGGGGGCAAAATGAAAAACTGTTTTTT. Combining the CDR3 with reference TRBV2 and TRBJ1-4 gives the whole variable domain EPEVTQTPSHQVTQMGQEVILRCVPISNHLYFYWYRQILGQKVEFLVSFYNNEISEKSEIFDDQFSVERPDGSNFTLKIRSTKLEDSAMYFCASSRGQNEKLFFGSGTQLSVL.

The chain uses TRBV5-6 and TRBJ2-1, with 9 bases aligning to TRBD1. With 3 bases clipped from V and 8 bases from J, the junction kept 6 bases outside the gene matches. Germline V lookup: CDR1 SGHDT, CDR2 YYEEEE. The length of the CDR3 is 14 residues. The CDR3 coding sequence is TGTGCCAGCAGCTACCGGGACAGGGTCCATGAGCAGTTCTTC. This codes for CASSYRDRVHEQFF.

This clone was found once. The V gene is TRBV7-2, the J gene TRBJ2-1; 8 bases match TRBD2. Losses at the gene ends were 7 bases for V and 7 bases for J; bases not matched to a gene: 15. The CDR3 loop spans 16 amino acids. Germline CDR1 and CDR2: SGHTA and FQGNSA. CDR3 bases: TGTGCCAGCACTTGGGCCCTAGCGGGTTCCCGGAATGAGCAGTTCTTC. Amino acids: CASTWALAGSRNEQFF. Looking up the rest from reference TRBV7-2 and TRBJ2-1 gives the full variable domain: GAGVSQSPSNKVTEKGKDVELRCDPISGHTALYWYRQSLGQGLEFLIYFQGNSAPDKSGLPSDRFSAERTGGSVSTLTIQRTQQEDSAVYLCASTWALAGSRNEQFFGPGTRLTVL.

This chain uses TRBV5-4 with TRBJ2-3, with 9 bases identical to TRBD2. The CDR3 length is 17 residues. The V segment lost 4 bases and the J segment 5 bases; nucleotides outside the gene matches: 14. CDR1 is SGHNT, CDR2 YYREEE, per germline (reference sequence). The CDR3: CASSPGGSGRRIDTQYF. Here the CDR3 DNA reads TGTGCCAGCAGCCCAGGGGGTAGCGGGAGAAGGATAGATACGCAGTATTTT.

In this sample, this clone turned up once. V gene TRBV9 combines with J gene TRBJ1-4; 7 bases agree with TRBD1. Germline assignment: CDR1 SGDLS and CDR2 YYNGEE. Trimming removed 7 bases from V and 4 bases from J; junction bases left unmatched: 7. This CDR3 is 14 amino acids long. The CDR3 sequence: CASSRDSLNEKLFF. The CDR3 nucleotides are TGTGCCAGCTCTCGGGACAGCCTTAATGAAAAACTGTTTTTT.

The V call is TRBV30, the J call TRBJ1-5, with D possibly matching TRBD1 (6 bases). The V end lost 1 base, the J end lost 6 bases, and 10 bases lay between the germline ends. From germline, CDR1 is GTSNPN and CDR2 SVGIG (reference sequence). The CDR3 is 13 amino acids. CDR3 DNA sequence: TGTGCCTGGAGTGGGGGGGCGGGTCAGCCCCAGCATTTT. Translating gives CAWSGGAGQPQHF.

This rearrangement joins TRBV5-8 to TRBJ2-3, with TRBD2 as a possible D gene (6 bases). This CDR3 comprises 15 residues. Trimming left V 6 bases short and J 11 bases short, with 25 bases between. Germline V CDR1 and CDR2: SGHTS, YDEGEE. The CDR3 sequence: CASTQGLFQPRRQYF. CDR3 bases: TGTGCCAGCACCCAGGGACTTTTTCAACCGCGTAGGCAGTATTTT.

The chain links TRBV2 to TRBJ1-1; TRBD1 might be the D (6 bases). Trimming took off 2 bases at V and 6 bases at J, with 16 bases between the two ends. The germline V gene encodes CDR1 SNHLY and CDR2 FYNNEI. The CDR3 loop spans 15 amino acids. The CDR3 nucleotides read TGTGCCAGCAGTGAATCCTTAAGGGGGTGGCCTGAAGCTTTCTTT. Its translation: CASSESLRGWPEAFF.

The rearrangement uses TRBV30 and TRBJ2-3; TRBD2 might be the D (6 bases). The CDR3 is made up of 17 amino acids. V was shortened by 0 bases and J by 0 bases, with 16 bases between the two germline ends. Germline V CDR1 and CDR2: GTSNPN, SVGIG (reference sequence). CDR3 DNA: TGTGCCTGGAGTGTTCGGTGGAGGGCGGGGAGCACAGATACGCAGTATTTT. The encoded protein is CAWSVRWRAGSTDTQYF.

The CDR3 sequence is CASSQALGRSTGNEQFF. The CDR3 bases are TGCGCCAGCAGCCAGGCCCTTGGGCGGTCTACAGGCAATGAGCAGTTCTTC. This chain links TRBV4-3 with TRBJ2-1; tentative D call: TRBD1 (5 bases). With 3 bases removed from V and 6 bases from J, the gap between germline ends came to 21 bases. CDR1 and CDR2 (germline): LGHNA, YSLEER. This CDR3 region has 17 residues.

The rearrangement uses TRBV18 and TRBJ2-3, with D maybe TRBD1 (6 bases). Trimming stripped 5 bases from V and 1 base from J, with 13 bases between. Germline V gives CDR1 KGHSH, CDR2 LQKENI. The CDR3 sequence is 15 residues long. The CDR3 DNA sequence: TGTGCCAGCTCAGCTCAGAAGGGGGGCACAGATACGCAGTATTTT. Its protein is CASSAQKGGTDTQYF.

CDR3 sequence (DNA): TGTGCCAGCAGCAAAGTCCCCACGTATTACGAGCAGTACTTC. Amino acids: CASSKVPTYYEQYF. The rearrangement uses TRBV21-1 and TRBJ2-7. TRBV21-1 represents a pseudogene. The CDR3 is 14 amino acids.

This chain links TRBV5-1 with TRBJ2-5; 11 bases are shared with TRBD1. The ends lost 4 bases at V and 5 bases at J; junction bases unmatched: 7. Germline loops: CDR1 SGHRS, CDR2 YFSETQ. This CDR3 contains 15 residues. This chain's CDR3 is CASSGWTGGRETQYF. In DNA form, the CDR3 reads TGCGCCAGCAGCGGGTGGACAGGGGGCCGGGAGACCCAGTACTTC.

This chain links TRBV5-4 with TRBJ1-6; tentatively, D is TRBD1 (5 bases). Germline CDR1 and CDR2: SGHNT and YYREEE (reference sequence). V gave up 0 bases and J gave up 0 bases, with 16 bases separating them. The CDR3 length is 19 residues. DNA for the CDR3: TGTGCCAGCAGCTTGGGAGGAGGGGTCCTGAGCTCCTATAATTCACCCCTCCACTTT. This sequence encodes CASSLGGGVLSSYNSPLHF.